Following are 24 T cell receptor beta chains from one sample sequenced in a study of blood T cell repertoires in COVID-19. TCRdb keeps only in-frame clones here, not all; method: immunoSEQ multiplex PCR. The table includes about 220,000 clones, roughly 85% detected once. Sequencing was done on a sample of peripheral blood. All receptors derive from a woman of 80 years or more with acute or convalescent COVID-19.

This sequence joins TRBV5-1 and TRBJ2-7, with 12 bases identical to TRBD2. Losses at the gene ends were 3 bases for V and 6 bases for J; bases not matched to a gene: 4. The CDR3 has 14 amino acids. In germline, CDR1 is SGHRS, CDR2 YFSETQ. CDR3 in amino acids: CASSSLAGGREQYF. DNA of the CDR3: TGCGCCAGCAGCTCCCTAGCGGGGGGGCGCGAGCAGTACTTC.

The genes are TRBV5-1 and TRBJ2-7; D perhaps matches TRBD2 (7 bases). Trimming removed 4 bases at V and 2 bases at J, with 19 bases between. The CDR3 extends over 16 amino acids. CDR1 and CDR2 from the germline V gene are SGHRS and YFSETQ. CDR3 sequence: CASSLHSSGDTYEQYF. The CDR3, as DNA: TGCGCCAGCAGCCTACATTCCAGCGGGGACACCTACGAGCAGTACTTC. The full variable domain, completed using reference TRBV5-1 and TRBJ2-7, is KAGVTQTPRYLIKTRGQQVTLSCSPISGHRSVSWYQQTPGQGLQFLFEYFSETQRNKGNFPGRFSGRQFSNSRSEMNVSTLELGDSALYLCASSLHSSGDTYEQYFGPGTRLTVT.

About this clone itself: Distinct nucleotide sequences in the sample also encode this CDR3. This chain links TRBV13 with TRBJ1-2; D is unresolved. Trimming removed 2 bases at V and 5 bases at J, with 9 bases between. Germline-derived CDR1 and CDR2 are PRHDT and FYEKMQ (reference sequence). The CDR3 is 13 amino acids. The CDR3 reads CASSLQAGYGYTF. CDR3 sequence (DNA): TGTGCCAGCAGCTTACAGGCGGGGTATGGCTACACCTTC.

To note about this clone: The same CDR3 is also encoded by other DNA sequences in this sample. The rearrangement joins TRBV9 to TRBJ1-3, with 7 positions matching TRBD1. Looked up from germline, CDR1 is SGDLS and CDR2 is YYNGEE. The CDR3 consists of 15 residues. After removal of 5 bases from V and 4 bases from J, the junction contained 9 bases not matched to a gene. CDR3 in DNA: TGTGCCAGCAGTGTCACAGGGGAAGCGGGAAACACCATATATTTT. It encodes CASSVTGEAGNTIYF.

The chain's CDR3 is CASSQYLNYGYTF. The CDR3 DNA follows: TGTGCCAGCAGCCAATACCTAAACTATGGCTACACCTTC. The chain couples TRBV16 to TRBJ1-2, with D unclear. The germline V gene has CDR1 KGHSY and CDR2 FQNENV. The CDR3 spans 13 residues. V was pared by 1 base and J by 2 bases, with 5 bases between.

This rearrangement joins TRBV7-9 to TRBJ1-1; D gene ambiguous. Germline assignment: CDR1 SEHNR and CDR2 FQNEAQ (reference sequence). Trimming took 2 bases from V and 1 from J, leaving 8 bases between them. The CDR3 consists of 14 residues. The CDR3 DNA is TGTGCCAGCAGCTTAATGGAGGGGAACACTGAAGCTTTCTTT. Translation: CASSLMEGNTEAFF.

This clone has just one count. This chain connects TRBV5-1 to TRBJ2-1; TRBD1 aligns across 9 bases. With V trimmed by 5 bases and J by 7 bases, 7 bases remained unmatched. Germline V gene data show CDR1 as SGHRS and CDR2 as YFSETQ. This CDR3 comprises 14 residues. The chain's CDR3 is CASSGTGYWNEQFF. CDR3 bases: TGCGCCAGCAGTGGGACAGGGTATTGGAATGAGCAGTTCTTC.

The chain is built from TRBV7-9 and TRBJ2-1; 9 bases are a match to TRBD1. Germline lookup yields CDR1 SEHNR and CDR2 FQNEAQ (reference sequence). This CDR3 is built from 16 residues. V shed 5 bases and J 8 bases; nucleotides not matched to a gene: 13. The CDR3 spells CASSPLERGDRDEQFF. In nucleotides, the CDR3 is TGTGCCAGCAGCCCATTAGAGAGGGGGGACAGGGATGAGCAGTTCTTC. The full variable domain, rest sourced from reference TRBV7-9 and TRBJ2-1, is DTGVSQNPRHKITKRGQNVTFRCDPISEHNRLYWYRQTLGQGPEFLTYFQNEAQLEKSRLLSDRFSAERPKGSFSTLEIQRTEQGDSAMYLCASSPLERGDRDEQFFGPGTRLTVL.

This clone showed up just a few times. Here the CDR3 reads CASSEGTLASNQPQHF. The CDR3 bases are TGCGCCAGCAGCGAGGGGACATTGGCTAGCAATCAGCCCCAGCATTTT. The J gene is TRBJ1-5, the V gene TRBV5-1, with a tentative D call TRBD1 (6 bases). This CDR3 has 16 residues. From germline, CDR1 is SGHRS and CDR2 YFSETQ. Trimming removed 4 bases at V and 0 bases at J, with 14 bases between.

V gene TRBV4-1 combines with J gene TRBJ2-2; TRBD1 agrees at 9 bases. Germline V CDR1 and CDR2: MGHRA, YSYEKL. This CDR3 is 20 amino acids long. V trimming: 0 bases; J trimming: 2 bases; junction bases outside the gene matches: 13. CDR3 coding DNA: TGCGCCAGCAGCCAAGATCTCACTGGGGACAGGGTCGGAAACACCGGGGAGCTGTTTTTT. As protein: CASSQDLTGDRVGNTGELFF.

This rearrangement joins TRBV6-5 to TRBJ1-6; TRBD1 aligns across 7 bases. This CDR3 is 15 amino acids long. Germline values: CDR1 MNHEY, CDR2 SVGAGI. After removal of 6 bases from V and 7 bases from J, the junction contained 9 bases not matched to a gene. The CDR3 protein is CASSLRQGRNSPLHF. The CDR3 coding sequence is TGTGCCAGCAGCCTTCGACAGGGTAGAAATTCACCCCTCCACTTT.

V is TRBV4-2 and J is TRBJ1-1, with 8 positions matching TRBD1. CDR3 length: 15 amino acids. Germline assignment: CDR1 LGHNA and CDR2 YNFKEQ. The V and J ends lost 1 base and 1 base, in that order; junction bases with no gene match: 2. The CDR3, as DNA: TGTGCCAGCAGCCAAGCAGGGGGCGGGAACACTGAAGCTTTCTTT. This encodes CASSQAGGGNTEAFF.

The chain joins TRBV18 to TRBJ1-3, with D uncertain. V lost 3 bases to trimming and J lost 1 base, with 13 bases between them. The CDR3 contains 16 residues. Germline V gene data show CDR1 as KGHSH and CDR2 as LQKENI. As DNA, the CDR3 is TGTGCCAGCTCACCCCAAAGAGTATTTTCTGGAAACACCATATATTTT. As protein: CASSPQRVFSGNTIYF.

The gene calls are TRBV18 and TRBJ2-7; 7 bases are a match to TRBD1. This CDR3 is built from 18 residues. The germline V gene has CDR1 KGHSH and CDR2 LQKENI. The V and J ends lost 1 base and 9 bases, in that order; junction bases with no gene match: 21. CDR3 sequence (DNA): TGTGCCAGCTCACCACGGCGTTCGGGCCCGGGACAGCATAGTGTGCAGTACTTC. It yields the protein CASSPRRSGPGQHSVQYF.

J is TRBJ1-2 and V is TRBV7-9, with TRBD1 identical over 7 bases. Germline CDR1 reads SEHNR; CDR2 reads FQNEAQ (reference sequence). The CDR3 runs 14 residues. With V trimmed by 2 bases and J by 7 bases, 7 bases remained unmatched. CDR3 DNA: TGTGCCAGCAGCTTACTGAGGGGGCACGGTGGCTACACCTTC. This encodes CASSLLRGHGGYTF.

This rearrangement joins TRBV28 to TRBJ2-5; D possibly corresponds to TRBD2 (7 bases). Germline CDR1 MDHEN, CDR2 SYDVKM. The CDR3 totals 14 residues. The germline V and J ends were trimmed by 6 bases and 4 bases, with 15 bases remaining between them. This chain's CDR3 is CASRSGGLSETQYF. In DNA, the CDR3 is TGTGCCAGCAGATCCGGGGGGCTGTCAGAGACCCAGTACTTC.

The rearrangement joins TRBV3-1 (or the pseudogene TRBV3-2) to TRBJ2-1; 10 positions match TRBD2. Germline CDR1 is LGHDT and CDR2 is YNNKEL (reference sequence). V shed 4 bases and J 7 bases; nucleotides not matched to a gene: 10. The CDR3 is 16 amino acids. The CDR3 sequence is CASSPASGGVFNEQFF. The CDR3 nucleotides read TGTGCCAGCAGCCCAGCGAGCGGGGGGGTCTTTAATGAGCAGTTCTTC.

The V and J genes are TRBV6-5 and TRBJ2-7, with 8 positions matching TRBD1. CDR1 and CDR2 from the germline V gene are MNHEY and SVGAGI. The CDR3 is 11 amino acids. V lost 10 bases to trimming and J lost 4 bases; unmatched junction nucleotides: 3. In nucleotides, the CDR3 is TGTGCCACGGGACAGGTTTACGAGCAGTACTTC. Its translation is CATGQVYEQYF.

The chain uses TRBV4-2 and TRBJ2-7, with D unresolved. The length of the CDR3 is 12 residues. Per germline, CDR1 LGHNA and CDR2 YNFKEQ. Trimming left V 0 bases short and J 3 bases short, with 3 bases between. DNA of the CDR3: TGTGCCAGCAGCCAAGATCGCTACGAGCAGTACTTC. It translates to CASSQDRYEQYF.

This chain connects TRBV3-1 (or the pseudogene TRBV3-2) to TRBJ1-2; D might be TRBD1 (6 bases). The V gene lost 4 bases and the J gene lost 5 bases, with 17 bases spanning the gap. This CDR3 contains 15 residues. Germline loops: CDR1 LGHDT, CDR2 YNNKEL (reference sequence). CDR3 protein: CASSPSSKRGYGYTF. The CDR3 DNA is TGTGCCAGCAGCCCTTCGTCGAAGAGGGGGTATGGCTACACCTTC.

The chain links TRBV28 to TRBJ2-7; 12 bases align to TRBD2. V was pared by 10 bases and J by 7 bases, with 5 bases of the junction left unmatched. This CDR3 is 12 amino acids long. Germline V gene sequence: CDR1 MDHEN, CDR2 SYDVKM. This CDR3 is CAISGLAGEQYF. As DNA, the CDR3 is TGTGCCATCTCGGGACTAGCGGGTGAGCAGTACTTC.

This rearrangement joins TRBV2 to TRBJ1-5; D gene uncertain. V lost 2 bases and J 7 bases, leaving 9 bases between the germline ends. The V gene's germline CDR1 is SNHLY and CDR2 FYNNEI. There are 13 residues in the CDR3. This chain's CDR3 is CASSESYRQPQHF. DNA for the CDR3: TGTGCCAGCAGTGAATCCTACCGCCAGCCCCAGCATTTT.

The chain has TRBV19 and TRBJ2-7, with D maybe TRBD1 (5 bases). The V gene lost 1 base and the J gene lost 1 base, with 8 bases spanning the gap. Germline CDR1 reads LNHDA; CDR2 reads SQIVND (reference sequence). The CDR3 extends over 14 amino acids. The DNA of the CDR3 is TGTGCCAGTAGTATAGGGGGCAGTTCCTACGAGCAGTACTTC. It specifies CASSIGGSSYEQYF.

This clone was seen a single time. V and J are TRBV5-1 and TRBJ1-2; 11 bases fit TRBD1. Per germline, CDR1 SGHRS and CDR2 YFSETQ. V gave up 0 bases and J gave up 8 bases; unmatched junction bases: 6. This CDR3 spans 15 amino acids. As DNA, the CDR3 is TGCGCCAGCAGCTTGGCCGGACAGGGGGCGGAAGGCTACACCTTC. It yields the protein CASSLAGQGAEGYTF.